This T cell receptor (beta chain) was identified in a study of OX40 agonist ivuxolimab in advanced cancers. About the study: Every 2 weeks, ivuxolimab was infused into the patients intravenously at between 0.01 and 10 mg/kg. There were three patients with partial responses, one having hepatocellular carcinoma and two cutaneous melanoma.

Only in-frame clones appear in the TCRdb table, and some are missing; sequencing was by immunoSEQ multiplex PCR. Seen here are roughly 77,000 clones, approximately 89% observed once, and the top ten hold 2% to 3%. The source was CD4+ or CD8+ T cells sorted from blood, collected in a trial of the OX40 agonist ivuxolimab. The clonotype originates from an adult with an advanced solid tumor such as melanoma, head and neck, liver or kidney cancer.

CDR3 sequence (DNA): TGCGCCAGCAGCCTTATGGACCACACAGATACGCAGTATTTT. Protein product: CASSLMDHTDTQYF. V is TRBV5-1 and J is TRBJ2-3; no definite D call. CDR1 and CDR2 from the germline V gene are SGHRS and YFSETQ. The CDR3 is 14 residues long. Trimming took 4 bases from V and 2 from J, leaving 11 bases between them.